This is a list of T cell receptor beta chains from one sample in a study of T cell responses to AZD1222 COVID-19 vaccine. Clones were sequenced by immunoSEQ multiplex PCR, and TCRdb holds only the in-frame ones, with some missing. The table lists about 110,000 clones, about 90% of them singletons. The sample consisted of peripheral blood, taken on day 0 of AZD1222 vaccination. These TCRs come from an adult in good health. Both conserved end residues are part of each CDR3. The listing skips clone size in some rows; elsewhere it reads once, few, many or a size class.

V gene	CDR3 length	clone size	CDR3 protein
TRBV19	14	.	CASSPGTGRYEQYF
TRBV10-3	14	.	CAISDQLSGLEQYF
TRBV10-3	15	once	CAISDGRGQNYGYTF
TRBV20-1	15	.	CSASGPTGGTEKLFF
TRBV5-4	14	.	CASSLKQTTDTQYF
TRBV6-2/TRBV6-3	16	.	CASSYGPPGRNTEAFF
TRBV2	15	.	CASSVNLAGVEEQYF
TRBV19	14	.	CASSGGQPSSEQYF
TRBV9	14	.	CASSPLLPDYGYTF
TRBV4-1	15	.	CASSLGLPSYNEQFF
TRBV6-6	13	once	CASNAENTGELFF
TRBV4-2	15	.	CASSQDSRGTIGYTF
TRBV6-6	13	.	CASSYGGSNEQYF
TRBV6-1	14	.	CASSETGGDEKLFF
TRBV18	16	.	CASSPPSVGSGNTIYF